This TCR beta chain was sequenced for a study of blood T cells in healthy people across ages. General study results and limits: Nothing was known about donor CMV status, and this possibly confounded expanded clonotype changes. There were more naive CD4+ cells and higher diversity in long-lived donors than in aged donors.

Concerning this clonotype itself: Its antigen is still unknown.

Then a second PCR, running about 6 to 12 cycles, was carried out with a sample-barcoded 5' primer and a J-beta primer mix. TCRdb analysed the 5' RACE reads with MiXCR anew, one entry per CDR3 protein. The table lists over 1,300,000 distinct CDR3 sequences, 59% of them singletons. Germline loops: CDR1 SGHNT, CDR2 YENEEA. Trimming left V 5 bases short and J 11 bases short, with 18 bases between. The CDR3 extends over 13 amino acids. Sequencing input: blood. This clonotype originated in a man aged 18 to 29 in good health. The chain carries TRBV11-3 and TRBJ2-5, with a tentative D call TRBD1 (6 bases). CDR3 in amino acids: CASSPGWGLEQYF. The CDR3 DNA sequence: TGTGCCAGCAGCCCCGGTTGGGGGCTTGAGCAGTACTTC.